This entry lists 5 T cell receptor beta chains sequenced from one sample in a study of cytomegalovirus exposure and HLA in healthy donors. The study ran its PCR with 60 Vbeta and 13 Jbeta primers. Method: immunoSEQ multiplex PCR; TCRdb's copy keeps in-frame clones and lacks some. The sample lists 160,000 or so clones; approximately 82% were seen once. Sequences were obtained from PBMCs. Receptor source: a man over 45 in good health and CMV-seropositive.

The J gene is TRBJ2-1, the V gene TRBV6-5; maybe TRBD1 (6 bases). V was cut by 3 bases and J by 10 bases, with 10 bases left in between. The CDR3 sequence is 12 residues long. In germline, CDR1 is MNHEY, CDR2 SVGAGI. This chain's CDR3 is CASSYLRGEQFF. CDR3 bases: TGTGCCAGCAGTTATCTGAGGGGGGAGCAGTTCTTC.

This chain connects TRBV11-2 to TRBJ2-7; TRBD2 might be the D (6 bases). Germline V gene data show CDR1 as SGHAT and CDR2 as FQNNGV. This CDR3 is 14 amino acids long. Trimming removed 4 bases from V and 2 bases from J, with 12 bases in between. CDR3 nucleotides: TGTGCCAGCAGCTGGGGACTGGGTGCCTACGAGCAGTACGTC. This sequence encodes CASSWGLGAYEQYV.

This clone was found a few times. The chain links TRBV19 to TRBJ1-5; TRBD1 aligns across 9 bases. The CDR3 consists of 18 residues. V was clipped by 0 bases and J by 3 bases; unmatched bases: 9. The germline V gene has CDR1 LNHDA and CDR2 SQIVND (reference sequence). In DNA, the CDR3 is TGTGCCAGTAGTATAGAGCATTGGACAGGGGCCACCAATCAGCCCCAGCATTTT. It specifies CASSIEHWTGATNQPQHF.

V and J are TRBV4-2 and TRBJ2-3, with 8 nucleotides matching TRBD2. Germline lookup yields CDR1 LGHNA and CDR2 YNFKEQ. The CDR3 is 17 amino acids. The J segment lost 2 bases and the V segment lost 8 bases, leaving 15 bases of the junction unmatched. The CDR3 region has the DNA TGTGCCAGCGAAGGGGGTTCTAGCGGGTCTCTCACAGATACGCAGTATTTT. Protein product: CASEGGSSGSLTDTQYF.

V is TRBV6-5 and J is TRBJ1-6, with D possibly TRBD1 on 5 matching bases. The V gene's germline CDR1 is MNHEY and CDR2 SVGAGI. V lost 7 bases and J 0 bases, leaving 10 bases between the germline ends. The CDR3 is 15 amino acids. The CDR3 loop is CASTGMSSYNSPLHF. DNA for the CDR3: TGTGCCAGCACAGGGATGAGCTCCTATAATTCACCCCTCCACTTT.